This T cell receptor beta chain emerged from a study of T cell changes during pregnancy in multiple sclerosis (dated by TCRdb to about 2019). Concerning the study at large: Changes in the T cell repertoire over the course of pregnancy were examined in this study in women with multiple sclerosis.

The library came from the immunoSEQ multiplex PCR assay. TCRdb carries this immuneACCESS record with in-frame sequences only. Its versions omit some clonotypes, under half of them owing to an unresolved V gene in the studies checked, with the rest unexplained. The sample table holds tens of thousands of clones, of which around 90% were seen once. The top ten clones comprise around 0.25% of the sample. The count of this clone is one. Its antigen remains undetermined. No much larger clonotype is one base removed from it; base qualities were not supplied. The germline V gene yields MNHNS for CDR1 and SASEGT for CDR2. Reading from cysteine to phenylalanine, the CDR3 counts 12 amino acids. Solely the CDR3 DNA is kept, with 36 bases framed from the first base. Between the V and J ends, shortened by 9 bases and 2 bases respectively, the junction contains 11 bases.

This sequence originates from a female donor with multiple sclerosis, enrolled in a pregnancy study. The sequence is built from TRBV6-1 and TRBJ2-7, with no D gene named confidently. The sequenced sample was CD4+ T cells from peripheral blood mononuclear cells, obtained in the second trimester of pregnancy. The nucleotides are TGTGCCAGTACGGGTTACACCTACGAGCAGTACTTC. Its coded protein is CASTGYTYEQYF.